These T cell receptor beta chains were read from a single sample in a study of shared clonotypes between healthy human individuals. The data were produced by immunoSEQ multiplex PCR, yet TCRdb's version contains in-frame clones alone and is incomplete. This sample has 2 million to 2.5 million clones, with more than 85% found just once. Source material: naive CD4+ T cells from PBMCs. The receptors were gathered from a man in his late teens or twenties in good health. Some clones in this sample may be carry-over from other donors' samples. Both conserved end residues are part of each CDR3. Each record gives: D gene, V gene, J gene, clone size, CDR3 protein, CDR3 DNA. D genes are given only for firm matches. Expanded clones get a size class; other rows say once, few or many, or leave the size out.

D: .
V: TRBV2
J: TRBJ2-2
size: .
CDR3: CASSESIRGSTGELFF
DNA: TGTGCCAGCAGTGAATCGATAAGGGGGTCCACCGGGGAGCTGTTTTTT

D: .
V: TRBV4-1
J: TRBJ2-2
size: .
CDR3: CASSQGGGPANTGELFF
DNA: TGCGCCAGCAGCCAAGGGGGTGGCCCTGCGAACACCGGGGAGCTGTTTTTT

D: .
V: TRBV28
J: TRBJ2-7
size: .
CDR3: CASSASTGTRFSYEQYF
DNA: TGTGCCAGCAGTGCCTCTACCGGGACCCGGTTCTCCTACGAGCAGTACTTC

D: .
V: TRBV6-1
J: TRBJ2-1
size: .
CDR3: CASRDRYPDNEQFF
DNA: TGTGCCAGCAGGGACCGGTACCCAGACAATGAGCAGTTCTTC

D: .
V: TRBV7-9
J: TRBJ2-2
size: .
CDR3: CASSLGAGTARANTGELFF
DNA: TGTGCCAGCAGCTTAGGAGCCGGAACCGCCCGCGCGAACACCGGGGAGCTGTTTTTT

D: .
V: TRBV18
J: TRBJ2-5
size: .
CDR3: CASSLRTAKKETQYF
DNA: TGTGCCAGCTCACTTCGGACAGCTAAAAAAGAGACCCAGTACTTC

D: .
V: TRBV7-6
J: TRBJ2-7
size: .
CDR3: CASSPLDGASYEQYF
DNA: TGTGCCAGCAGTCCTCTAGACGGTGCCTCCTACGAGCAGTACTTC

D: .
V: TRBV7-2
J: TRBJ2-6
size: .
CDR3: CASSSVQGTGANVLTF
DNA: TGTGCCAGCAGCTCAGTCCAGGGAACTGGGGCCAACGTCCTGACTTTC

D: .
V: TRBV7-8
J: TRBJ2-2
size: .
CDR3: CASSGMAQGPGELFF
DNA: TGTGCCAGCAGCGGAATGGCGCAGGGTCCCGGGGAGCTGTTTTTT

D: TRBD1
V: TRBV7-2
J: TRBJ1-2
size: once
CDR3: CASSLRDRNYGYTF
DNA: TGTGCCAGCAGCTTAAGGGACAGGAACTATGGCTACACCTTC

D: TRBD2
V: TRBV13
J: TRBJ2-3
size: .
CDR3: CASSTRRLAGASDTQYF
DNA: TGTGCCAGCAGCACGCGCAGACTAGCGGGAGCATCGGATACGCAGTATTTT

D: .
V: TRBV29-1
J: TRBJ2-1
size: .
CDR3: CSDRLFLGQGGDEQFF
DNA: TGCAGCGATCGCCTCTTTCTAGGACAGGGAGGGGATGAGCAGTTCTTC

D: .
V: TRBV27
J: TRBJ1-2
size: few
CDR3: CASSRRQAGYTF
DNA: TGTGCCAGCAGTAGAAGACAGGCCGGCTACACCTTC

D: .
V: TRBV19
J: TRBJ2-7
size: once
CDR3: CASSRGPWEQYF
DNA: TGTGCCAGTAGTCGAGGTCCCTGGGAGCAGTACTTC

D: TRBD2
V: TRBV4-1
J: TRBJ2-1
size: .
CDR3: CASSHWGLAGYNEQFF
DNA: TGCGCCAGCAGCCATTGGGGACTAGCGGGCTACAATGAGCAGTTCTTC

D: TRBD2
V: TRBV9
J: TRBJ2-2
size: once
CDR3: CASSPTGGREDPFSEGGELFF
DNA: TGTGCCAGCAGCCCCACCGGGGGGCGGGAGGATCCCTTTTCGGAAGGCGGGGAGCTGTTTTTT

D: TRBD2
V: TRBV4-1
J: TRBJ2-1
size: .
CDR3: CASSPPLGDPRGAGGQFF
DNA: TGCGCCAGCAGCCCCCCACTCGGGGACCCCCGGGGGGCGGGGGGGCAGTTCTTC

D: TRBD2
V: TRBV7-2
J: TRBJ2-5
size: .
CDR3: CASRGLAGYEQYF
DNA: TGTGCCAGCAGGGGTCTAGCGGGATATGAGCAGTACTTC

D: TRBD1
V: TRBV29-1
J: TRBJ2-7
size: .
CDR3: CSVGRVGQGDLEQYF
DNA: TGCAGCGTTGGGCGAGTAGGACAGGGTGATCTGGAGCAGTACTTC

D: TRBD2
V: TRBV11-2
J: TRBJ2-3
size: .
CDR3: CASSHGVVLAGGTDTQYF
DNA: TGTGCCAGCAGCCATGGGGTTGTTTTAGCGGGAGGCACAGATACGCAGTATTTT

D: TRBD1
V: TRBV5-1
J: TRBJ2-5
size: .
CDR3: CASSLGTGGVEETQYF
DNA: TGCGCCAGCAGCTTGGGGACAGGGGGCGTTGAAGAGACCCAGTACTTC

D: TRBD2
V: TRBV18
J: TRBJ2-5
size: .
CDR3: CASSKFTSGLQETQYF
DNA: TGTGCCAGCTCAAAGTTTACTAGCGGACTTCAAGAGACCCAGTACTTC

D: .
V: TRBV6-1
J: TRBJ2-2
size: once
CDR3: CASRRLPNTGELFF
DNA: TGTGCCAGCAGGCGGCTACCGAACACCGGGGAGCTGTTTTTT

D: TRBD1
V: TRBV5-1
J: TRBJ2-1
size: .
CDR3: CASSMDRGRLEQFF
DNA: TGCGCCAGCAGTATGGACAGGGGGCGCTTGGAGCAGTTCTTC

D: .
V: TRBV6-1
J: TRBJ2-7
size: .
CDR3: CASRLTRYEQYF
DNA: TGTGCCAGCAGATTGACACGCTACGAGCAGTACTTC

D: TRBD2
V: TRBV7-2
J: TRBJ2-7
size: .
CDR3: CASSLDGTSTYEQYF
DNA: TGTGCCAGCAGCTTAGACGGGACTAGCACCTACGAGCAGTACTTC

D: .
V: TRBV7-9
J: TRBJ2-7
size: .
CDR3: CASSPGTSYEQYF
DNA: TGTGCCAGCAGCCCCGGGACCTCCTACGAGCAGTACTTC

D: TRBD2
V: TRBV5-6
J: TRBJ2-1
size: .
CDR3: CASSSRGTSGLNEQFF
DNA: TGTGCCAGCAGCTCCAGAGGGACTAGCGGGTTGAATGAGCAGTTCTTC

D: TRBD1
V: TRBV19
J: TRBJ2-5
size: .
CDR3: CASSMRGPGQGRETQYF
DNA: TGTGCCAGTAGTATGAGGGGGCCGGGACAGGGGAGAGAGACCCAGTACTTC

D: .
V: TRBV6-1
J: TRBJ1-1
size: .
CDR3: CASSAQQALSTEAFF
DNA: TGTGCCAGCAGTGCCCAACAGGCTTTGAGCACTGAAGCTTTCTTT

D: .
V: TRBV2
J: TRBJ2-2
size: .
CDR3: CASSDYLNTGELFF
DNA: TGTGCCAGCAGTGATTACTTGAACACCGGGGAGCTGTTTTTT

D: .
V: TRBV29-1
J: TRBJ1-4
size: .
CDR3: CSVLRDLNEKLFF
DNA: TGCAGCGTCCTCCGGGACCTCAATGAAAAACTGTTTTTT

D: .
V: TRBV27
J: TRBJ2-7
size: .
CDR3: CASSFPGREQYF
DNA: TGTGCCAGCAGTTTTCCGGGACGCGAGCAGTACTTC

D: .
V: TRBV11-2
J: TRBJ1-1
size: .
CDR3: CASSQRGRRLNTEAFF
DNA: TGTGCCAGCAGCCAGAGGGGCAGGCGACTAAACACTGAAGCTTTCTTT

D: TRBD2
V: TRBV7-9
J: TRBJ2-7
size: .
CDR3: CASSVSGLAGVRYEQYF
DNA: TGTGCCAGCAGCGTATCCGGACTAGCGGGAGTACGATACGAGCAGTACTTC

D: .
V: TRBV5-1
J: TRBJ1-3
size: .
CDR3: CASSPTEGESSGNTIYF
DNA: TGCGCCAGCAGCCCGACGGAGGGGGAGAGCTCTGGAAACACCATATATTTT

D: TRBD2
V: TRBV30
J: TRBJ2-7
size: .
CDR3: CAWKLREGRMEQYF
DNA: TGTGCCTGGAAGTTGCGGGAGGGCCGAATGGAGCAGTACTTC

D: .
V: TRBV5-1
J: TRBJ2-7
size: .
CDR3: CASSPTAGKRGEQYF
DNA: TGCGCCAGCAGCCCGACCGCGGGAAAACGGGGCGAGCAGTACTTC

D: TRBD2
V: TRBV7-3
J: TRBJ2-1
size: .
CDR3: CASSLAGDNNEQFF
DNA: TGTGCCAGCAGCTTAGCGGGAGATAACAATGAGCAGTTCTTC

D: .
V: TRBV7-2
J: TRBJ2-5
size: .
CDR3: CASSSSNSRGWQETQYF
DNA: TGTGCCAGCAGCTCTTCAAACTCCAGGGGATGGCAGGAGACCCAGTACTTC

D: TRBD2
V: TRBV2
J: TRBJ2-7
size: .
CDR3: CASRRWTSGRAKYSDSYEQYF
DNA: TGTGCCAGCAGGAGATGGACTAGCGGGAGGGCCAAGTACTCTGACTCCTACGAGCAGTACTTC

D: TRBD2
V: TRBV5-1
J: TRBJ2-7
size: .
CDR3: CASSLSGAGRVYEQYF
DNA: TGCGCCAGCAGCTTGAGCGGGGCCGGGAGAGTTTACGAGCAGTACTTC

D: TRBD1
V: TRBV7-3
J: TRBJ2-2
size: .
CDR3: CASSPPRGPYTGELFF
DNA: TGTGCCAGCAGCCCCCCCAGGGGGCCCTACACCGGGGAGCTGTTTTTT

D: .
V: TRBV29-1
J: TRBJ2-2
size: .
CDR3: CSGSRESTGELFF
DNA: TGCAGCGGATCGAGGGAAAGCACCGGGGAGCTGTTTTTT

D: .
V: TRBV29-1
J: TRBJ1-2
size: .
CDR3: CSVGAEFNYGYTF
DNA: TGCAGCGTTGGGGCCGAATTTAACTATGGCTACACCTTC

D: TRBD2
V: TRBV4-1
J: TRBJ2-1
size: .
CDR3: CASSQGLAGLATYNEQFF
DNA: TGCGCCAGCAGCCAAGGCCTAGCGGGGCTGGCCACCTACAATGAGCAGTTCTTC